One and the same sample provided the 25 T cell receptor beta chains below, sequenced in a study of T cell responses to AZD1222 COVID-19 vaccine. Here immunoSEQ multiplex PCR was the method, and the copy in TCRdb shows in-frame clones only, minus some. The repertoire consists of over 150,000 clones, with less than 90% occurring once and the leading ten covering 5.5%. The source was peripheral blood, collected on day 0 of MenACWY control vaccination. These receptors were taken from an adult in good health.

The genes are TRBV6-5 and TRBJ1-1; TRBD1 matches 11 bases. CDR1 and CDR2 (germline): MNHEY, SVGAGI. The CDR3 runs 15 residues. The V gene end was trimmed by 5 bases and the J gene end by 6 bases; junction bases not matched to a gene: 8. CDR3 in amino acids: CASSHRDRGAPEAFF. The CDR3, as DNA: TGTGCCAGCAGTCACCGGGACAGGGGGGCCCCTGAAGCTTTCTTT.

The chain couples TRBV19 to TRBJ1-1; D unclear. From germline, CDR1 is LNHDA and CDR2 SQIVND (reference sequence). The CDR3 extends over 12 amino acids. V lost 4 bases and J 7 bases, leaving 10 bases between the germline ends. The CDR3 DNA reads as TGTGCCAGTAGTACCGCTACCCTTGAAGCTTTCTTT. This codes for CASSTATLEAFF. The variable domain in full, completed from reference TRBV19 and TRBJ1-1, reads DGGITQSPKYLFRKEGQNVTLSCEQNLNHDAMYWYRQDPGQGLRLIYYSQIVNDFQKGDIAEGYSVSREKKESFPLTVTSAQKNPTAFYLCASSTATLEAFFGQGTRLTVV.

This clone was recorded only once. This chain uses TRBV4-2 with TRBJ2-2; TRBD2 aligns across 14 bases. V trimming: 3 bases; J trimming: 0 bases; junction bases outside the gene matches: 9. The CDR3 covers 20 residues. CDR1 is LGHNA and CDR2 is YNFKEQ in the germline V gene. The CDR3 reads CASSQRGLAGGSPNTGELFF. The CDR3 bases are TGTGCCAGCAGCCAGCGAGGACTAGCGGGGGGTTCTCCGAACACCGGGGAGCTGTTTTTT.

In DNA form, the CDR3 reads TGTGCCAGCAGCTTGATGGGGAACAATCAGCCCCAGCATTTT. Translated: CASSLMGNNQPQHF. This chain uses TRBV5-6 with TRBJ1-5; D is unresolved. The ends were cut back, 1 base at V and 3 bases at J, with 8 bases in the middle. CDR1 is SGHDT, CDR2 YYEEEE, per germline. The CDR3 extends over 14 amino acids.

DNA for the CDR3: TGTGCCAGCAGATCAGCGGGAGTTGGAGAGCAGTACTTC. It is translated as CASRSAGVGEQYF. The J gene is TRBJ2-7, the V gene TRBV11-2, with 8 bases aligning to TRBD2. CDR1 and CDR2 (germline): SGHAT, FQNNGV. This CDR3 spans 13 amino acids. Germline trimming cut 6 bases from V and 7 bases from J; bases unmatched to any gene: 8.

The chain recombines TRBV18 with TRBJ1-1; D not resolved. Trimming stripped 2 bases from V and 0 bases from J, with 7 bases between. CDR1 and CDR2 (germline): KGHSH, LQKENI. The CDR3 consists of 14 residues. The CDR3 is CASSPAGLNTEAFF. DNA for the CDR3: TGTGCCAGCTCACCAGCCGGTCTGAACACTGAAGCTTTCTTT.

The chain employs TRBV24-1 and TRBJ2-7; 9 bases line up with TRBD1. In germline, CDR1 is KGHDR, CDR2 SFDVKD. The CDR3 contains 16 residues. V trimming: 4 bases; J trimming: 5 bases; junction bases outside the gene matches: 11. CDR3 bases: TGTGCCACCAGTGACCCTCCGGGACAGGGATCCAACGAGCAGTACTTC. Translating gives CATSDPPGQGSNEQYF.

J is TRBJ1-6 and V is TRBV6-5, with 8 bases aligning to TRBD1. Per the germline V gene, CDR1 is MNHEY and CDR2 is SVGAGI. CDR3 length equals 15 residues. Trimming cost V 8 bases and J 9 bases; bases outside gene matches: 12. The CDR3 DNA sequence: TGTGCCAGCGGTCCCTACAGGGGGATGGGTTCACCCCTCCACTTT. Protein product: CASGPYRGMGSPLHF.

The chain uses TRBV5-6 and TRBJ2-3; D possibly corresponds to TRBD2 (5 bases). CDR3 length: 14 amino acids. V lost 0 bases and J lost 4, with 9 bases in between. Germline V gene lookup returns CDR1 SGHDT and CDR2 YYEEEE. CDR3 in DNA: TGTGCCAGCAGCTTGGAAGAGCGGTCAGATACGCAGTATTTT. It codes for CASSLEERSDTQYF.

The chain uses TRBV4-1 and TRBJ2-7; D gene ambiguous. CDR3 length equals 13 residues. Germline V gives CDR1 MGHRA, CDR2 YSYEKL. Trimming took 0 bases from V and 10 from J, leaving 13 bases between them. CDR3 coding DNA: TGCGCCAGCAGCCAAGAGATAGGGCAGACCCAGTACGTC. Translating gives CASSQEIGQTQYV.

This clone is a singleton in its sample. V gene TRBV28 combines with J gene TRBJ1-1; 8 positions agree with TRBD1. This CDR3 region has 12 residues. The germline gives CDR1 MDHEN, CDR2 SYDVKM. V lost 7 bases and J lost 4; bases outside the gene matches: 2. The CDR3 here is CASTTGGTEAFF. CDR3 bases: TGTGCCAGCACTACAGGGGGCACTGAAGCTTTCTTT. The full variable domain, rest sourced from reference TRBV28 and TRBJ1-1, is DVKVTQSSRYLVKRTGEKVFLECVQDMDHENMFWYRQDPGLGLRLIYFSYDVKMKEKGDIPEGYSVSREKKERFSLILESASTNQTSMYLCASTTGGTEAFFGQGTRLTVV.

The chain is built from TRBV20-1 and TRBJ1-4; D is undetermined. The CDR3 has 14 residues. Per germline, CDR1 DFQATT and CDR2 SNEGSKA (reference sequence). V was shortened by 3 bases and J by 3 bases, with 11 bases between the two germline ends. CDR3 coding DNA: TGCAGTGCTAGTCCAACTAACCCTAATGAAAAACTGTTTTTT. It is translated as CSASPTNPNEKLFF.

The chain links TRBV11-2 to TRBJ2-7, with TRBD2 identical over 9 bases. The CDR3 totals 15 residues. V was pared by 5 bases and J by 0 bases, with 5 bases of the junction left unmatched. Germline CDR1 reads SGHAT; CDR2 reads FQNNGV. The CDR3, as DNA: TGTGCCAGCAGCCCTAGCGGGGAGAGCTCCTACGAGCAGTACGTC. It specifies CASSPSGESSYEQYV.

The J gene is TRBJ1-6, the V gene TRBV5-5; possible D gene TRBD1, 6 bases. Germline V gene data show CDR1 as SGHKS and CDR2 as YYEKEE (reference sequence). V lost 2 bases and J lost 7, with 13 bases in between. This CDR3 comprises 15 residues. The CDR3 DNA reads TGTGCCAGCAGCTTTGGGGGCCCTGGGAATTCACCCCTCCACTTT. Translation gives CASSFGGPGNSPLHF.

The V gene is TRBV9, the J gene TRBJ1-4, with D perhaps TRBD1 (5 bases). V shed 4 bases and J shed 8 bases, with 15 bases lying between them. The CDR3 has 14 amino acids. Germline loops: CDR1 SGDLS, CDR2 YYNGEE. The CDR3 region has the DNA TGTGCCAGCAGCCCGACGGGGGGAGGAGAAAAACTGTTTTTT. This encodes CASSPTGGGEKLFF.

In the case of this clone: At one of its ends the junction is not consistent with the germline gene, which may arise from a read error. The same CDR3 also results from other DNA sequences found in this sample. The DNA of the CDR3 is TGCAGCGTGGAAGTGGCCTATGGCTACACCTTC. This sequence encodes CSVEVAYGYTF. The V call is TRBV29-1, the J call TRBJ1-2; D not certain. The CDR3 runs 11 residues. CDR1 and CDR2 from the germline V gene are SQVTM and ANQGSEA.

The V call is TRBV19, the J call TRBJ1-6, with TRBD1 identical over 7 bases. This CDR3 has 15 residues. CDR1 LNHDA and CDR2 SQIVND come from the germline V gene (reference sequence). The V gene end was trimmed by 6 bases and the J gene end by 2 bases; junction bases not matched to a gene: 4. CDR3 nucleotide sequence: TGTGCCAGTAGACAGGACAGGACCTATAATTCACCCCTCCACTTT. Residues: CASRQDRTYNSPLHF.

V gene TRBV28 combines with J gene TRBJ2-7, with D maybe TRBD1 (6 bases). V lost 5 bases and J lost 3, with 8 bases in between. From germline, CDR1 is MDHEN and CDR2 SYDVKM. The CDR3 consists of 12 residues. DNA of the CDR3: TGTGCCAGCAGTCCGGACAGCTACGAGCAGTACTTC. This translates into CASSPDSYEQYF.

The V and J genes are TRBV19 and TRBJ2-1, with D perhaps TRBD2 (6 bases). Germline V gene data show CDR1 as LNHDA and CDR2 as SQIVND (reference sequence). Deletions cut 0 bases from V and 8 bases from J, with 8 bases between. The CDR3 contains 13 residues. CDR3 bases: TGTGCCAGTAGTATAGATGGGGAGGATGAGCAGTTCTTC. Protein sequence: CASSIDGEDEQFF.

The chain combines TRBV5-1 with TRBJ2-3; possible D gene TRBD2, 5 bases. The germline V gene has CDR1 SGHRS and CDR2 YFSETQ. The CDR3 extends over 16 amino acids. V lost 0 bases to trimming and J lost 1 base, with 12 bases between them. The DNA of the CDR3 is TGCGCCAGCAGCTTGGGGATAGCGTCAGGCACAGATACGCAGTATTTT. It codes for CASSLGIASGTDTQYF.

The chain has TRBV7-2 and TRBJ2-3; D is perhaps TRBD2 (6 bases). This CDR3 spans 13 amino acids. The germline CDR1 and CDR2 sequences are SGHTA and FQGNSA. The V and J ends lost 7 bases and 4 bases respectively, with 12 bases between them. CDR3 in DNA: TGTGCCAGCATCAGGCTAGCGTCAGATACGCAGTATTTT. Protein: CASIRLASDTQYF.

The chain has TRBV6-6 and TRBJ1-2, with TRBD1 as a possible D gene (5 bases). In germline, CDR1 is MNHNY, CDR2 SVGAGI (reference sequence). V lost 2 bases and J lost 4, with 11 bases in between. The CDR3 extends over 14 amino acids. This CDR3 reads CASSYGGRPYGYTF. CDR3 sequence (DNA): TGTGCCAGCAGTTACGGGGGAAGACCCTATGGCTACACCTTC.

The V gene is TRBV4-2, the J gene TRBJ2-1; D perhaps matches TRBD2 (5 bases). V was trimmed by 0 bases and J by 0 bases, leaving 9 bases between them. This CDR3 has 16 residues. Germline V CDR1 and CDR2: LGHNA, YNFKEQ. The CDR3: CASSQERVSSYNEQFF. CDR3 sequence (DNA): TGTGCCAGCAGCCAAGAGCGGGTAAGCTCCTACAATGAGCAGTTCTTC.

The chain joins TRBV28 to TRBJ2-3, with D tentatively TRBD1 or TRBD2 (5 bases each). The CDR3 has 17 amino acids. Trimming took off 7 bases at V and 0 bases at J, with 20 bases between the two ends. CDR1 MDHEN and CDR2 SYDVKM come from the germline V gene. In DNA form, the CDR3 reads TGTGCCAGCACCCTATCCGGGACGGTGATTAGCACAGATACGCAGTATTTT. Its protein is CASTLSGTVISTDTQYF.

V usage is TRBV5-8 and J usage is TRBJ1-6; unclear D gene. The CDR3 contains 13 residues. The V and J ends lost 6 bases and 6 bases respectively, with 10 bases between them. Germline assignment: CDR1 SGHTS and CDR2 YDEGEE. The CDR3 DNA is TGTGCCAGCACCGGGGTTCTTAATTCACCCCTCCACTTT. As protein: CASTGVLNSPLHF. The full variable domain, in which reference TRBV5-8 and TRBJ1-6 provide the parts outside the CDR3, is EAGVTQSPTHLIKTRGQQATLRCSPISGHTSVYWYQQALGLGLQFLLWYDEGEERNRGNFPPRFSGRQFPNYSSELNVNALELEDSALYLCASTGVLNSPLHFGNGTRLTVT.